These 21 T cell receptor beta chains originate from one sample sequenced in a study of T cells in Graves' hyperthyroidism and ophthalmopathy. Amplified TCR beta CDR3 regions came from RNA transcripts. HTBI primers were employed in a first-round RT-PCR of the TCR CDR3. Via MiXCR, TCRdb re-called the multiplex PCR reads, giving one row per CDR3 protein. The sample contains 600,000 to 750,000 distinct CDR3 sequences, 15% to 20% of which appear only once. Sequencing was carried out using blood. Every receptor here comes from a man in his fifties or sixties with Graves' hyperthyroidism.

The CDR3 coding sequence is TGTGCCAGCAGTTTTGTTAGCGGGGTGTACAATGAGCAGTTCTTC. The encoded protein is CASSFVSGVYNEQFF. This chain uses TRBV28 with TRBJ2-1; 8 bases are shared with TRBD2. V shed 3 bases and J 4 bases; nucleotides not matched to a gene: 5. Looked up from germline, CDR1 is MDHEN and CDR2 is SYDVKM. The CDR3 totals 15 residues. The variable domain in full, completed from reference TRBV28 and TRBJ2-1, reads DVKVTQSSRYLVKRTGEKVFLECVQDMDHENMFWYRQDPGLGLRLIYFSYDVKMKEKGDIPEGYSVSREKKERFSLILESASTNQTSMYLCASSFVSGVYNEQFFGPGTRLTVL.

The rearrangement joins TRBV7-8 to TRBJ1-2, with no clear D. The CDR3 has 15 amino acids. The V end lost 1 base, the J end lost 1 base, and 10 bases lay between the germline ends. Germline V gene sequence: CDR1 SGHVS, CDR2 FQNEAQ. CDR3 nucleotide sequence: TGTGCCAGCAGCTTAGTTGAACAGCTTAACTATGGCTACACCTTC. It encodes CASSLVEQLNYGYTF.

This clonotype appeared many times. The CDR3, as DNA: TGTGCCAGCAGCTTGGAGCCCCAGGGAAGCAATCAGCCCCAGCATTTT. Translating gives CASSLEPQGSNQPQHF. The chain links TRBV5-8 to TRBJ1-5, with D possibly matching TRBD1 (5 bases). Germline CDR1 SGHTS, CDR2 YDEGEE. V dropped 0 bases and J dropped 1 base, with 11 bases sitting between them. The CDR3 has 16 amino acids. Together with reference TRBV5-8 and TRBJ1-5, the CDR3 gives the full variable domain: EAGVTQSPTHLIKTRGQQATLRCSPISGHTSVYWYQQALGLGLQFLLWYDEGEERNRGNFPPRFSGRQFPNYSSELNVNALELEDSALYLCASSLEPQGSNQPQHFGDGTRLSIL.

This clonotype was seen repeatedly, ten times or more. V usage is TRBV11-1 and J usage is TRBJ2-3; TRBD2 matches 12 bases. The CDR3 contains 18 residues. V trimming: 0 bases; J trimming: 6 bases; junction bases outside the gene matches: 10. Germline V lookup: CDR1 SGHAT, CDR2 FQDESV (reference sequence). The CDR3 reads CASSLALAASGRADTQYF. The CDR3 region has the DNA TGTGCCAGCAGCTTAGCCTTAGCGGCTAGCGGGAGGGCGGATACGCAGTATTTT.

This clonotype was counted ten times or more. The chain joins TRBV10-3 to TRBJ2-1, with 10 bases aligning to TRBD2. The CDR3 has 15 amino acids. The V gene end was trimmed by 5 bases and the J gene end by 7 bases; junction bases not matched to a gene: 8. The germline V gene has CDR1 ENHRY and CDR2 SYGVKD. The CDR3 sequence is CAISLAGVMKNEQFF. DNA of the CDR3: TGTGCCATCAGTCTAGCGGGAGTAATGAAGAATGAGCAGTTCTTC.

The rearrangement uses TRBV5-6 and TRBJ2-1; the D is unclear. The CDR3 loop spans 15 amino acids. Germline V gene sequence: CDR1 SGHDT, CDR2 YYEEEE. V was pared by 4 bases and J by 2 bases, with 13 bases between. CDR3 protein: CASSTPRRAYNEQFF. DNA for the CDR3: TGTGCCAGCAGCACCCCAAGGCGTGCCTACAATGAGCAGTTCTTC.

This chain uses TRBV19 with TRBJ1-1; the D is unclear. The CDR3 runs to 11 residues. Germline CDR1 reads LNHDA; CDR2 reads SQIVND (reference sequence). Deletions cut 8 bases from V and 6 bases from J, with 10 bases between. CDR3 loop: CASQLRAEAFF. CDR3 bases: TGTGCCAGTCAACTAAGGGCTGAAGCTTTCTTT.

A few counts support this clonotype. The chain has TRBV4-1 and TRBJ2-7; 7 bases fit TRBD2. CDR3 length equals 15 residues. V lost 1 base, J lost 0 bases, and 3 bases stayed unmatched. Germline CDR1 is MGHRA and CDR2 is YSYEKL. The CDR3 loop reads CASSQVPSGSYEQYF. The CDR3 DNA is TGCGCCAGCAGCCAAGTACCTAGCGGCTCCTACGAGCAGTACTTC.

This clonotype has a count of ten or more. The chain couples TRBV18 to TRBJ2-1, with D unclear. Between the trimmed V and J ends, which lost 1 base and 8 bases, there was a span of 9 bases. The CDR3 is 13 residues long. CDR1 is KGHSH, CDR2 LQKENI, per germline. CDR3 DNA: TGTGCCAGCTCACCACTAAGGGCGGATGAGCAGTTCTTC. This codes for CASSPLRADEQFF.

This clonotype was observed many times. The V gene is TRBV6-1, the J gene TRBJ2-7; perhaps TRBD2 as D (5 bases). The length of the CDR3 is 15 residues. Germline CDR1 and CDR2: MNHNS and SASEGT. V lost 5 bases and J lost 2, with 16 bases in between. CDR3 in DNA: TGTGCCAGCAGTCCACGGGGTAGATCCGCCTACGAGCAGTACTTC. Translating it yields CASSPRGRSAYEQYF.

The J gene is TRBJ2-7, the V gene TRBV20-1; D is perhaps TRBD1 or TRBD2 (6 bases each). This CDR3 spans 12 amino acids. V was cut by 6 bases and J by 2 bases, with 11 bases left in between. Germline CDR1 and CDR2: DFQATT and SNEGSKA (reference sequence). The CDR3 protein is CSAEGGAYEQYF. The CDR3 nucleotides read TGCAGTGCAGAGGGGGGTGCCTACGAGCAGTACTTC.

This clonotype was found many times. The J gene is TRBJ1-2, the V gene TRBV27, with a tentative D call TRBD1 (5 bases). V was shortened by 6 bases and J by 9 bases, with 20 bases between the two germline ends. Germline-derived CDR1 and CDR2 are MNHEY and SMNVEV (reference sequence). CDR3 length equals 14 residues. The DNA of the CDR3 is TGTGCCAGCAGACCCTTGGGGGTTGGCCCAAGCTACACCTTC. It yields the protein CASRPLGVGPSYTF.

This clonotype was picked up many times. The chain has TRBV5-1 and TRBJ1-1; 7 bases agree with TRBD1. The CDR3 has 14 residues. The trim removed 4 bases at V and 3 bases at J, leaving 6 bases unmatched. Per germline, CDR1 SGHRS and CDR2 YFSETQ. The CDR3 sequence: CASSLYRGYTEAFF. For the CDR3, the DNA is TGCGCCAGCAGCCTCTACAGGGGTTACACTGAAGCTTTCTTT.

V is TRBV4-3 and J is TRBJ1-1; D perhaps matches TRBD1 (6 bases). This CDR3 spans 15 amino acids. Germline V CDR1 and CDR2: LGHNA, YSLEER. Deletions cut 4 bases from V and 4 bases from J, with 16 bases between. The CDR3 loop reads CASSRWTERGTEAFF. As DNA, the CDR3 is TGCGCCAGCAGCCGCTGGACAGAGAGGGGCACTGAAGCTTTCTTT.

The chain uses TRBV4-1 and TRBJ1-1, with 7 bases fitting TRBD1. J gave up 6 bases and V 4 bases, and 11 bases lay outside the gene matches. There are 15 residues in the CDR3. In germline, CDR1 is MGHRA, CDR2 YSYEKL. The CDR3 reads CASSPVGRGRAEAFF. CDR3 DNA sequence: TGCGCCAGCAGCCCTGTCGGCAGGGGGAGAGCTGAAGCTTTCTTT.

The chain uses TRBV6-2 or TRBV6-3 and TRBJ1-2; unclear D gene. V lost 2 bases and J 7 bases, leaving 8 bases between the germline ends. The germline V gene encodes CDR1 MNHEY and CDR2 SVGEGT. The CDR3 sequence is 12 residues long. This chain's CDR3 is CASSYKERGYTF. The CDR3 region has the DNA TGTGCCAGCAGTTACAAGGAGCGTGGCTACACCTTC.

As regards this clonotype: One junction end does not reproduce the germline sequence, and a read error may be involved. The DNA of the CDR3 is TGTGCCAGCAGCGAAGGGGGGATGGGGCACTATGGCTACACCTTC. This encodes CASSEGGMGHYGYTF. The chain uses TRBV2 and TRBJ1-2; a weak D match, TRBD1 (6 bases). Germline V CDR1 and CDR2: SNHLY, FYNNEI. The CDR3 runs 15 residues.

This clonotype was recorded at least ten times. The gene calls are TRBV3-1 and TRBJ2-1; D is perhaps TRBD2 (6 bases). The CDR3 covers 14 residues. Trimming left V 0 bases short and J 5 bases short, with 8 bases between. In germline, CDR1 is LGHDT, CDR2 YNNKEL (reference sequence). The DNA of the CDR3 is TGTGCCAGCAGCCAAGAACTAGCAGACAATGAGCAGTTCTTC. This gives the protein CASSQELADNEQFF.

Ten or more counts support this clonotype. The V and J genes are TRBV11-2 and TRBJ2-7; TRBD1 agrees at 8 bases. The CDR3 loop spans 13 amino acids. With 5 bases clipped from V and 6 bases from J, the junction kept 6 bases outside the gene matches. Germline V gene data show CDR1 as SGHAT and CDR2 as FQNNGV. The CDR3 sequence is CASSPRDRPEQYF. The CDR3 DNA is TGTGCCAGCAGCCCCCGGGACAGGCCCGAGCAGTACTTC. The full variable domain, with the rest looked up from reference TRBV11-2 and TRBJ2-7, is EAGVAQSPRYKIIEKRQSVAFWCNPISGHATLYWYQQILGQGPKLLIQFQNNGVVDDSQLPKDRFSAERLKGVDSTLKIQPAKLEDSAVYLCASSPRDRPEQYFGPGTRLTVT.

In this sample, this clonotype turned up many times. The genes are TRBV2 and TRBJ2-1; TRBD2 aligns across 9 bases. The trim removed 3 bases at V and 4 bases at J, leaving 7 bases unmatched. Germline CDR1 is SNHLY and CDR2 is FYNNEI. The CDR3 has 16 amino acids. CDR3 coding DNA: TGTGCCAGCAGTGAGATAGCGGGAGCGGATTACAATGAGCAGTTCTTC. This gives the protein CASSEIAGADYNEQFF.

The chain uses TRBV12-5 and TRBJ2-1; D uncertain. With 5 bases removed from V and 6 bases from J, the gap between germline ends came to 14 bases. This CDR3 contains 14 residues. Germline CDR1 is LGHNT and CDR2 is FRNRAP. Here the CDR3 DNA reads TGTGCTAGTGGTCCAAATTCCGGCTCCAATGAGCAGTTCTTC. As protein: CASGPNSGSNEQFF.